This entry lists 28 T cell receptor beta chains sequenced from one sample in a study of vaccination and CD4 T cells after COVID-19. Treatment of the sample: roughly 10-day PBMC culture with coronavirus spike peptide pools or control peptides (ViraFEST assay). Sequencing of cultured CD4+ T cell DNA used the Oncomine TCR Beta short-read assay. Each CDR3 protein gets one entry after TCRdb re-called the PCR reads with MiXCR. The sample carries 9,500 to 15,000 distinct CDR3 sequences, about 30% recorded once. No antigens are known for them. The sample was CD4+ T cells from blood, cultured in vitro, taken after SARS-CoV-2 vaccination. The receptors originated from a human donor who had recovered from COVID-19.

This clonotype was detected only a few times. The rearrangement uses TRBV20-1 and TRBJ2-1; no definite D call. Trimming took off 6 bases at V and 3 bases at J, with 9 bases between the two ends. This CDR3 region has 12 residues. CDR1 and CDR2 (germline): DFQATT, SNEGSKA (reference sequence). CDR3 nucleotides: TGCAGTGCGCAGACGAACTACAATGAGCAGTTCTTC. It yields the protein CSAQTNYNEQFF.

The V gene is TRBV20-1, the J gene TRBJ2-7; the D is unclear. Germline loops: CDR1 DFQATT, CDR2 SNEGSKA (reference sequence). This CDR3 comprises 13 residues. Trimming pared 3 bases from V and 1 base from J, leaving 10 bases between. The CDR3 nucleotides read TGCAGTGCTAGGTCTGCAGGATCCTACGAGCAGTACTTC. It translates to CSARSAGSYEQYF.

The chain combines TRBV19 with TRBJ2-3; 11 bases map to TRBD2. Germline CDR1 and CDR2: LNHDA and SQIVND (reference sequence). There are 16 residues in the CDR3. With V trimmed by 6 bases and J by 6 bases, 11 bases remained unmatched. CDR3 sequence (DNA): TGTGCCAGTAGCTCCAAACTAGCGGGAGAGTATGATACGCAGTATTTT. This gives the protein CASSSKLAGEYDTQYF.

The table lists this clonotype with a few counts. This rearrangement joins TRBV7-3 to TRBJ2-1; 11 bases align to TRBD2. CDR3 size: 17 residues. J lost 12 bases, V lost 4 bases, and 17 bases had no gene match. CDR1 SGHTA and CDR2 FQGTGA come from the germline V gene. The CDR3 DNA reads TGTGCCAGCAGCTCCTTACCTAGCGGGAGGCCTTTGGGGGGGCAGTTCTTC. Amino acids: CASSSLPSGRPLGGQFF.

V is TRBV7-3 and J is TRBJ1-5; D may be TRBD1 (5 bases). V was cut by 5 bases and J by 7 bases, with 15 bases left in between. CDR3 length: 14 amino acids. Germline loops: CDR1 SGHTA, CDR2 FQGTGA. The CDR3 DNA sequence: TGTGCCAGCAGCCTAGCGGGGGAAGGGCAGCCCCAGCATTTT. Translating it yields CASSLAGEGQPQHF.

The chain employs TRBV28 and TRBJ1-1; D might be TRBD1 (5 bases). The germline CDR1 and CDR2 sequences are MDHEN and SYDVKM. Trimming left V 5 bases short and J 0 bases short, with 16 bases between. The CDR3 contains 16 residues. The CDR3 protein is CASSGRGPPMNTEAFF. As DNA, the CDR3 is TGTGCCAGCAGTGGAAGGGGTCCTCCAATGAACACTGAAGCTTTCTTT.

This chain connects TRBV18 to TRBJ1-1; D is undetermined. Trimming shortened V by 8 bases and J by 5 bases, and 21 bases separated the two germline ends. Germline V gene lookup returns CDR1 KGHSH and CDR2 LQKENI. The CDR3 loop spans 15 amino acids. CDR3 in DNA: TGTGCCAGCCCAGACCCCGGCGGGCGTTGGACTGAAGCTTTCTTT. It is translated as CASPDPGGRWTEAFF. The full variable domain, rest sourced from reference TRBV18 and TRBJ1-1, is NAGVMQNPRHLVRRRGQEARLRCSPMKGHSHVYWYRQLPEEGLKFMVYLQKENIIDESGMPKERFSAEFPKEGPSILRIQQVVRGDSAAYFCASPDPGGRWTEAFFGQGTRLTVV.

This clonotype was seen only a few times. The V gene is TRBV5-4, the J gene TRBJ1-5; 8 bases are shared with TRBD1. This CDR3 has 15 residues. Germline trimming cut 4 bases from V and 4 bases from J; bases unmatched to any gene: 7. From germline, CDR1 is SGHNT and CDR2 YYREEE (reference sequence). In DNA, the CDR3 is TGTGCCAGCAGCCTGGACAGGGCGCGAAATCAGCCCCAGCATTTT. Encoded protein: CASSLDRARNQPQHF.

This clonotype was detected a few times. The V call is TRBV18, the J call TRBJ1-6, with 9 bases matching TRBD1. The CDR3 runs 18 residues. CDR1 and CDR2 from the germline V gene are KGHSH and LQKENI. V lost 3 bases and J lost 0; bases outside the gene matches: 6. The CDR3 region is CASSPTGGSGSYNSPLHF. The DNA for the CDR3 is TGTGCCAGCTCACCGACAGGGGGTAGTGGCTCCTATAATTCACCCCTCCACTTT.

This clonotype was detected only a few times. V and J are TRBV7-2 and TRBJ2-7; D is unclear. CDR1 and CDR2 from the germline V gene are SGHTA and FQGNSA. Trimming cost V 2 bases and J 1 base, with 9 bases left between them. The CDR3 runs 14 residues. The chain's CDR3 is CASSLTWQSYEQYF. The CDR3 nucleotides read TGTGCCAGCAGCTTAACTTGGCAGTCCTACGAGCAGTACTTC.

This clonotype was seen only a few times. V gene TRBV24-1 combines with J gene TRBJ2-7; 10 positions agree with TRBD1. The V gene's germline CDR1 is KGHDR and CDR2 SFDVKD. The CDR3 runs to 15 residues. After removal of 5 bases from V and 5 bases from J, the junction contained 8 bases not matched to a gene. The CDR3 protein is CATSAAGQGRHEQYF. Written as DNA, the CDR3 is TGTGCCACCAGTGCCGCGGGACAGGGGCGCCACGAGCAGTACTTC.

This chain links TRBV19 with TRBJ2-3, with D unresolved. The germline V gene has CDR1 LNHDA and CDR2 SQIVND (reference sequence). The CDR3 loop spans 13 amino acids. V lost 4 bases and J lost 4, with 9 bases in between. The CDR3 loop reads CASSSRPADTQYF. In DNA form, the CDR3 reads TGTGCCAGTAGTAGTCGGCCCGCAGATACGCAGTATTTT.

The J gene is TRBJ2-7, the V gene TRBV6-2 or TRBV6-3; 13 bases are a match to TRBD2. The CDR3 loop spans 14 amino acids. Trimming took 5 bases from V and 9 from J; bases not matched to a gene: 7. The germline V gene encodes CDR1 MNHEY and CDR2 SVGEGT. CDR3 DNA: TGTGCCAGCAGTACCGGGACTAGCGGGATGGGGCAGTACTTC. It is translated as CASSTGTSGMGQYF.

V is TRBV7-2 and J is TRBJ2-1; maybe TRBD1 (7 bases). CDR3 length: 17 amino acids. Trimming removed 2 bases at V and 4 bases at J, with 18 bases between. Per the germline V gene, CDR1 is SGHTA and CDR2 is FQGNSA. The chain's CDR3 is CASSLRKGGGIYNEQFF. The CDR3 DNA reads TGTGCCAGCAGCTTAAGGAAAGGGGGCGGGATTTACAATGAGCAGTTCTTC.

This clonotype was seen only a few times. The chain has TRBV7-8 and TRBJ1-5; D unresolved. Trimming removed 5 bases at V and 3 bases at J, with 14 bases between. The CDR3 runs to 15 residues. Germline V gene sequence: CDR1 SGHVS, CDR2 FQNEAQ. The CDR3 DNA is TGTGCCAGCAGCCCCCTCCGGGGTATCAATCAGCCCCAGCATTTT. This sequence encodes CASSPLRGINQPQHF.

By share, this clonotype counts as medium-sized. The gene calls are TRBV20-1 and TRBJ2-7; TRBD1 matches at 7 bases. V was pared by 3 bases and J by 0 bases, with 5 bases of the junction left unmatched. The length of the CDR3 is 14 residues. Germline CDR1 reads DFQATT; CDR2 reads SNEGSKA (reference sequence). The CDR3 here is CSASQGQSSYEQYF. DNA for the CDR3: TGCAGTGCTAGTCAGGGACAGAGCTCCTACGAGCAGTACTTC.

The chain is built from TRBV7-6 and TRBJ2-1; TRBD1 agrees at 9 bases. Germline V gene sequence: CDR1 SGHVS, CDR2 FNYEAQ. The length of the CDR3 is 19 residues. V dropped 4 bases and J dropped 0; count of bases not matched to a gene: 13. CDR3 DNA sequence: TGTGCCAGCAGCTCGCGAAACTCGGGACAGGGATACTCCTACAATGAGCAGTTCTTC. Translating gives CASSSRNSGQGYSYNEQFF.

This clonotype has a handful of counts. The chain employs TRBV19 and TRBJ1-2, with D perhaps matching TRBD1 (5 bases). Trimming left V 3 bases short and J 8 bases short, with 13 bases between. The CDR3 is made up of 13 amino acids. CDR1 is LNHDA and CDR2 is SQIVND in the germline V gene (reference sequence). The CDR3 here is CASSITNWDGYTF. The DNA of the CDR3 is TGTGCCAGTAGTATTACCAACTGGGACGGCTACACCTTC.

This clonotype appeared a few times. The rearrangement links TRBV20-1 to TRBJ2-1; 10 bases line up with TRBD2. CDR1 is DFQATT and CDR2 is SNEGSKA in the germline V gene (reference sequence). The length of the CDR3 is 18 residues. V shed 5 bases, J shed 0 bases, and the junction held 13 bases outside the gene matches. The CDR3 is CSALGLALTQSSYNEQFF. In DNA, the CDR3 is TGCAGTGCTCTGGGACTAGCGTTAACCCAAAGCTCCTACAATGAGCAGTTCTTC.

The V call is TRBV7-9, the J call TRBJ2-2; tentative D call: TRBD2 (5 bases). V was pared by 3 bases and J by 2 bases, with 10 bases between. This CDR3 contains 15 residues. CDR1 SEHNR and CDR2 FQNEAQ come from the germline V gene (reference sequence). CDR3 sequence (DNA): TGTGCCAGCAGCTTGGGCGGGTCTAACACCGGGGAGCTGTTTTTT. Translating it yields CASSLGGSNTGELFF.

This clonotype was detected a few times. The chain recombines TRBV20-1 with TRBJ2-3, with a possible D match to TRBD2 (6 bases). The CDR3 consists of 12 residues. The V end lost 5 bases, the J end lost 10 bases, and 16 bases lay between the germline ends. Germline V lookup: CDR1 DFQATT, CDR2 SNEGSKA (reference sequence). As DNA, the CDR3 is TGCAGTGCTCCCAAGGGTGGAGGGTCGCAGTATTTT. This gives the protein CSAPKGGGSQYF.

This clonotype has more than one count but fewer than ten. The chain links TRBV20-1 to TRBJ1-5, with 9 bases identical to TRBD1. J lost 6 bases, V lost 3 bases, and 9 bases had no gene match. CDR3 length equals 15 residues. Germline V gene lookup returns CDR1 DFQATT and CDR2 SNEGSKA (reference sequence). CDR3 nucleotide sequence: TGCAGTGCTAGGAAGGGACAGGGTTTAGGTCAGCCCCAGCATTTT. It specifies CSARKGQGLGQPQHF.

This clonotype turned up a few times. The chain carries TRBV7-2 and TRBJ1-5, with 9 bases aligning to TRBD1. CDR1 SGHTA and CDR2 FQGNSA come from the germline V gene. CDR3 length: 16 amino acids. Germline trimming cut 3 bases from V and 4 bases from J; bases unmatched to any gene: 7. The CDR3 DNA is TGTGCCAGCAGCTTCTCCTCCGGGACAGGGAATCAGCCCCAGCATTTT. Its translation: CASSFSSGTGNQPQHF. Complete variable domain (other parts from reference TRBV7-2 and TRBJ1-5): GAGVSQSPSNKVTEKGKDVELRCDPISGHTALYWYRQSLGQGLEFLIYFQGNSAPDKSGLPSDRFSAERTGGSVSTLTIQRTQQEDSAVYLCASSFSSGTGNQPQHFGDGTRLSIL.

The genes are TRBV6-5 and TRBJ2-1; D is ambiguous. V lost 2 bases, J lost 0 bases, and 8 bases lay in between. CDR1 is MNHEY and CDR2 is SVGAGI in the germline V gene. This CDR3 spans 15 amino acids. CDR3 sequence reads: CASSYHPSSYNEQFF. The CDR3 DNA reads as TGTGCCAGCAGTTACCACCCGAGCTCCTACAATGAGCAGTTCTTC.

The rearrangement links TRBV28 to TRBJ1-1; no firm D call. This CDR3 region has 14 residues. The V end lost 8 bases, the J end lost 6 bases, and 19 bases lay between the germline ends. Per the germline V gene, CDR1 is MDHEN and CDR2 is SYDVKM. The CDR3 sequence is CASATYWEDPEAFF. CDR3 in DNA: TGTGCCAGCGCTACCTATTGGGAGGACCCTGAAGCTTTCTTT.

This clonotype was detected only once. V usage is TRBV7-3 and J usage is TRBJ2-5; D ambiguous. Trimming shortened V by 4 bases and J by 5 bases, and 2 bases separated the two germline ends. CDR3 length: 10 residues. Germline V lookup: CDR1 SGHTA, CDR2 FQGTGA. CDR3 nucleotide sequence: TGTGCCAGCAGCTGGGAGACCCAGTACTTC. Translated, it gives CASSWETQYF. Supplemented by reference TRBV7-3 and TRBJ2-5, the full variable domain reads GAGVSQTPSNKVTEKGKYVELRCDPISGHTALYWYRQSLGQGPEFLIYFQGTGAADDSGLPNDRFFAVRPEGSVSTLKIQRTERGDSAVYLCASSWETQYFGPGTRLLVL.

This clonotype was seen only a few times. The chain is built from TRBV6-5 and TRBJ2-1; D could derive from TRBD1 or TRBD2 (7 bases each). CDR1 is MNHEY and CDR2 is SVGAGI in the germline V gene. V was cut by 1 base and J by 6 bases, with 13 bases left in between. This CDR3 has 15 residues. CDR3 sequence: CASSYLTGRVNEQFF. CDR3 DNA: TGTGCCAGCAGTTACTTGACAGGGAGGGTCAATGAGCAGTTCTTC.

The chain joins TRBV11-3 to TRBJ2-7; 7 bases are shared with TRBD2. Trimming at V came to 1 base and at J to 6 bases, leaving 3 bases not matched to a gene. From germline, CDR1 is SGHNT and CDR2 YENEEA. CDR3 length: 13 residues. This CDR3 reads CASSLAPGGEQYF. In nucleotides, the CDR3 is TGTGCCAGCAGCTTAGCCCCGGGAGGCGAGCAGTACTTC. Full variable domain (remainder filled in from reference TRBV11-3 and TRBJ2-7): EAGVVQSPRYKIIEKKQPVAFWCNPISGHNTLYWYLQNLGQGPELLIRYENEEAVDDSQLPKDRFSAERLKGVDSTLKIQPAELGDSAVYLCASSLAPGGEQYFGPGTRLTVT.